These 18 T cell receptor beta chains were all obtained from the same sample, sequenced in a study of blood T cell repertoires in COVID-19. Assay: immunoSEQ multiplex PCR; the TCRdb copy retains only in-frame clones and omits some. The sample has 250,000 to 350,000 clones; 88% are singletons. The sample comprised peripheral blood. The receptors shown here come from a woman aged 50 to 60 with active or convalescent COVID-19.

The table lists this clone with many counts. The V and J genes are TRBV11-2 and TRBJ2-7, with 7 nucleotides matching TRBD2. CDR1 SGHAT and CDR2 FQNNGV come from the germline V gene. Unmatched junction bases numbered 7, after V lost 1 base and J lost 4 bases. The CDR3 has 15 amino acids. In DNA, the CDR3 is TGTGCCAGCAGCTTAGCGCTGGGAGGGAGTTACGAGCAGTACTTC. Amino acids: CASSLALGGSYEQYF.

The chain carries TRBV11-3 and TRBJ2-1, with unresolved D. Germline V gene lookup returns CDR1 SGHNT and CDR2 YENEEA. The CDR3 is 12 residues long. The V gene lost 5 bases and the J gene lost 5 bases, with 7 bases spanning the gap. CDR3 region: CASSVVNNEQFF. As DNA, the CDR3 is TGTGCCAGCAGCGTAGTAAACAATGAGCAGTTCTTC.

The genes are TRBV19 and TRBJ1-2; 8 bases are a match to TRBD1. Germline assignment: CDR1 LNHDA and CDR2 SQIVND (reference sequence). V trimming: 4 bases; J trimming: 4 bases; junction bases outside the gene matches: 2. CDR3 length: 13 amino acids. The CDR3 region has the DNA TGTGCCAGTAGTACCGGGACAGGCTATGGCTACACCTTC. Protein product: CASSTGTGYGYTF.

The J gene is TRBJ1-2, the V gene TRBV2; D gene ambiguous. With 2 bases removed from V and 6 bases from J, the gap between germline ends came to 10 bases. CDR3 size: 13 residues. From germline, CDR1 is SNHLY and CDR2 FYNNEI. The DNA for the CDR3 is TGTGCCAGCAGTGAACAACTGAGCCATGGCTACACCTTC. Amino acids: CASSEQLSHGYTF.

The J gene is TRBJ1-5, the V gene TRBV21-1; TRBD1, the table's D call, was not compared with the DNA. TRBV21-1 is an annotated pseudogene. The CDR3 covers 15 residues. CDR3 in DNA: TGTGCCAGCAGCACCCGGGACAGGGACTTTCAGCCCCAGCATTTT. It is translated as CASSTRDRDFQPQHF.

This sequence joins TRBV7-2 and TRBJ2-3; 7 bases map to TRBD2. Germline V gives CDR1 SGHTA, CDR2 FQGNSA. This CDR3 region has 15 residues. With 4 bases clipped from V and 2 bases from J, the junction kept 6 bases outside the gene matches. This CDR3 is CASSSQAGPTDTQYF. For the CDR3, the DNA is TGTGCCAGCAGCTCTCAAGCGGGGCCCACAGATACGCAGTATTTT.

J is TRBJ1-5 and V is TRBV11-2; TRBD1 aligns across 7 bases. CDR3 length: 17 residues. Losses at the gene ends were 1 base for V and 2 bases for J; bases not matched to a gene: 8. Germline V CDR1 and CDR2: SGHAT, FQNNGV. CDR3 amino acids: CASSLGQGKAGNQPQHF. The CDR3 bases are TGTGCCAGCAGCTTAGGACAGGGAAAGGCGGGCAATCAGCCCCAGCATTTT.

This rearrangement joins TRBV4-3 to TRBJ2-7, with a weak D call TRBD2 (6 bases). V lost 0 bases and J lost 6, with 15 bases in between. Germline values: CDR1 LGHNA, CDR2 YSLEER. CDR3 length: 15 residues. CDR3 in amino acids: CASSQEGTAPGEQYF. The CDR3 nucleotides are TGCGCCAGCAGCCAAGAGGGGACTGCCCCTGGCGAGCAGTACTTC.

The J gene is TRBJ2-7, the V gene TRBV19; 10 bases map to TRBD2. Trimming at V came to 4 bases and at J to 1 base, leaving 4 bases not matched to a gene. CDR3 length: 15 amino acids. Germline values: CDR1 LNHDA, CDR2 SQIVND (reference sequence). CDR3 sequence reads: CASSKTSGNSYEQYF. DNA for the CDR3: TGTGCCAGTAGTAAAACTAGCGGGAATTCCTACGAGCAGTACTTC. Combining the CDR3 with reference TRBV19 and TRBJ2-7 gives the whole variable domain DGGITQSPKYLFRKEGQNVTLSCEQNLNHDAMYWYRQDPGQGLRLIYYSQIVNDFQKGDIAEGYSVSREKKESFPLTVTSAQKNPTAFYLCASSKTSGNSYEQYFGPGTRLTVT.

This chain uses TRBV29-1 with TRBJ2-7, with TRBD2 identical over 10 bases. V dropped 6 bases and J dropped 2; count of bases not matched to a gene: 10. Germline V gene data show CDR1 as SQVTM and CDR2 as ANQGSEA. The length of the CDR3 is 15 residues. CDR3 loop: CSVTGRLAGTYEQYF. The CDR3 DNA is TGCAGCGTCACGGGGAGACTAGCGGGTACCTACGAGCAGTACTTC.

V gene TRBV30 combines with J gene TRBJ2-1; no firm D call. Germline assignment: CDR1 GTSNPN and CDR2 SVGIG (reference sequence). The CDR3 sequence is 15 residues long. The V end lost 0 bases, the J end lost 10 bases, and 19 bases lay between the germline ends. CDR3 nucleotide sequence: TGTGCCTGGAGTGTACTCCGTCGCCCCCGCTCCGAGCAGTTCTTC. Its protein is CAWSVLRRPRSEQFF.

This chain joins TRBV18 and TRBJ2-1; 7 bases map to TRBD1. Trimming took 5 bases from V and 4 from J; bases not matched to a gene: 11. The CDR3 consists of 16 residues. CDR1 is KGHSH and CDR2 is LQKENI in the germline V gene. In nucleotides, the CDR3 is TGTGCCAGCTCAGCAGGGGGTACGGAGACATACAATGAGCAGTTCTTC. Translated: CASSAGGTETYNEQFF.

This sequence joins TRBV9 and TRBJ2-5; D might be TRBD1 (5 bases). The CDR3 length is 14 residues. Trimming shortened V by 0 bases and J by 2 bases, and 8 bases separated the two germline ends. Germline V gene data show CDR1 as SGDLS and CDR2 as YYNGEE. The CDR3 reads CASSVAQEQETQYF. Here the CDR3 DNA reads TGTGCCAGCAGCGTAGCACAGGAGCAAGAGACCCAGTACTTC.

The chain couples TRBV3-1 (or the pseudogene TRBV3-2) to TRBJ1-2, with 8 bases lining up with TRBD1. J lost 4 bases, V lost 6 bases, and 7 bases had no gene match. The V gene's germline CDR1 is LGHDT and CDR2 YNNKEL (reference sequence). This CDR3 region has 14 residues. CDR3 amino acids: CASRPRGLAYGYTF. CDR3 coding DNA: TGTGCCAGCAGGCCCAGGGGGCTGGCCTATGGCTACACCTTC.

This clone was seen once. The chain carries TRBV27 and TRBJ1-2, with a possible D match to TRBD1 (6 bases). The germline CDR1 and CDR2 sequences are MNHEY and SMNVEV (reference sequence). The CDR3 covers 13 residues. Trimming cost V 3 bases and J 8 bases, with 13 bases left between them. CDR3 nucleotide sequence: TGTGCCAGCAGTTTTGGGGGGGCGAGGGGCTACACCTTC. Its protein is CASSFGGARGYTF.

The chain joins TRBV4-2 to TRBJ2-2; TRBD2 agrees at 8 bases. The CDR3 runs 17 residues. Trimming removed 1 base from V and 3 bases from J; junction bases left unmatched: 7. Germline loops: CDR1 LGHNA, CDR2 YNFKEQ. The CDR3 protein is CASSQVGLAGYTGELFF. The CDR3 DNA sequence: TGTGCCAGCAGCCAAGTTGGGCTAGCGGGCTACACCGGGGAGCTGTTTTTT.

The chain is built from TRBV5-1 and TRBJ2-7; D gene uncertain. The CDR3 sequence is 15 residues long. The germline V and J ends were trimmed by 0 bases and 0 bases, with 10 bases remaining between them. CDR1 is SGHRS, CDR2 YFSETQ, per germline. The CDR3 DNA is TGCGCCAGCAGCTTGGACTCCGCAAGCTCCTACGAGCAGTACTTC. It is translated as CASSLDSASSYEQYF.

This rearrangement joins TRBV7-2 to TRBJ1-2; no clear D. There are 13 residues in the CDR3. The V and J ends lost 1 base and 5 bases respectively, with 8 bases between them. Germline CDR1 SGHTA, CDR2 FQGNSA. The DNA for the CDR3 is TGTGCCAGCAGCTTAGTGGCTCCTTATGGCTACACCTTC. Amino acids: CASSLVAPYGYTF.